These T cell receptor beta chains were read from a single sample in a study of blood T cell repertoires in COVID-19. Sequenced by immunoSEQ multiplex PCR; TCRdb stores in-frame clones only, minus some. Of about 120,000 clones listed, 90% are singletons. The sequenced sample consisted of peripheral blood. These TCRs come from a man aged 55-75 years with COVID-19, enrolled during active disease. The CDR3 runs from the conserved cysteine through the conserved F or W. A D gene is named only where the DNA matches it firmly. The listing skips clone size in some rows; elsewhere it reads once, few, many or a size class.

v_gene	j_gene	abundance	d_gene	CDR3aa	CDR3nt
TRBV5-1	TRBJ1-5	NA	NA	CASSLEAGSNQPQHF	TGCGCCAGCAGCTTGGAGGCGGGTAGCAATCAGCCCCAGCATTTT
TRBV5-1	TRBJ2-5	NA	TRBD1	CASSLDGTEYQETQYF	TGCGCCAGCAGCTTGGACGGGACAGAGTACCAAGAGACCCAGTACTTC
TRBV7-9	TRBJ1-2	NA	NA	CASNIGEATVEGYTF	TGTGCCAGCAACATTGGGGAGGCGACCGTGGAAGGCTACACCTTC
TRBV30	TRBJ2-1	once	NA	CAWRSPSLDEQFF	TGTGCCTGGAGGTCACCTAGTTTGGATGAGCAGTTCTTC
TRBV28	TRBJ2-1	NA	TRBD2	CASSLSSGGYNEQFF	TGTGCCAGCAGTTTATCCAGCGGGGGGTACAATGAGCAGTTCTTC
TRBV10-2	TRBJ2-1	few	TRBD2	CASVPSGRAYNEQFF	TGCGCCAGCGTTCCTAGCGGGAGGGCCTACAATGAGCAGTTCTTC
TRBV19	TRBJ2-7	NA	TRBD1	CASLSVIGDSYEQYF	TGTGCCAGCCTCTCGGTAATCGGGGACAGCTACGAGCAGTACTTC
TRBV19	TRBJ1-5	NA	NA	CASSPGHTSLNQPQHF	TGTGCCAGTAGTCCGGGACACACTTCCCTCAATCAGCCCCAGCATTTT
TRBV7-9	TRBJ1-1	NA	TRBD1	CASLPPGTGGGLNTEAFF	TGTGCCAGCCTACCCCCAGGGACAGGGGGCGGACTGAACACTGAAGCTTTCTTT
TRBV30	TRBJ2-1	NA	TRBD2	CAREWGAGPNEQFF	TGTGCCAGGGAGTGGGGAGCGGGACCAAATGAGCAGTTCTTC
TRBV6-6	TRBJ2-1	NA	TRBD2	CASSPWTSGRENNEQFF	TGTGCCAGCAGTCCGTGGACTAGCGGGAGGGAGAACAATGAGCAGTTCTTC
TRBV27	TRBJ1-5	NA	NA	CASIETGGSNQPQHF	TGTGCCAGCATCGAGACGGGGGGCAGCAATCAGCCCCAGCATTTT
TRBV5-1	TRBJ2-3	NA	TRBD2	CASSLNSGSSSTQYF	TGCGCCAGCAGCCTAAACAGCGGGAGCTCGAGTACGCAGTATTTT
TRBV3-1/TRBV3-2	TRBJ2-7	NA	TRBD2	CASSQEYGGEQYF	TGTGCCAGCAGCCAAGAGTACGGGGGGGAGCAGTACTTC
TRBV6-5	TRBJ1-5	NA	TRBD1	CASSPLGTGIQPQHF	TGTGCCAGCAGCCCCCTCGGGACAGGGATTCAGCCCCAGCATTTT
TRBV3-1/TRBV3-2	TRBJ2-1	NA	TRBD2	CASSHPRTRNEQFF	TGTGCCAGCAGCCACCCCCGGACTAGAAATGAGCAGTTCTTC
TRBV15	TRBJ1-5	once	TRBD1	CATSRDSRNQPQHF	TGTGCCACCAGCCGGGACAGCCGCAATCAGCCCCAGCATTTT
TRBV5-6	TRBJ1-3	NA	NA	CASKRYSGNTIYF	TGTGCCAGCAAGCGTTACTCTGGAAACACCATATATTTT
TRBV24-1	TRBJ2-2	NA	TRBD2	CATSDPQGTRTGELFF	TGTGCCACCAGTGACCCCCAAGGGACTAGGACCGGGGAGCTGTTTTTT
TRBV4-1	TRBJ1-1	NA	NA	CASSQLQGPTEAFF	TGCGCCAGCAGCCAATTACAGGGTCCCACTGAAGCTTTCTTT
TRBV5-1	TRBJ2-7	NA	NA	CASSTPTDSYEQYF	TGCGCCAGCAGCACCCCCACAGATTCCTACGAGCAGTACTTC
TRBV3-1/TRBV3-2	TRBJ1-2	NA	TRBD1	CASSEHRGGYTF	TGTGCCAGCAGCGAACACAGGGGTGGCTACACCTTC
TRBV7-6	TRBJ2-2	few	TRBD1	CASSLRDRANTGELFF	TGTGCCAGCAGCCTCCGGGACAGAGCGAACACCGGGGAGCTGTTTTTT
TRBV7-2	TRBJ2-1	NA	TRBD2	CASSLELAGGGFF	TGTGCCAGCAGCTTAGAACTAGCGGGAGGAGGGTTCTTC
TRBV7-9	TRBJ2-7	NA	NA	CASSLEVSYEQYF	TGTGCCAGCAGCTTGGAGGTCTCCTACGAGCAGTACTTC
TRBV3-1/TRBV3-2	TRBJ2-2	NA	TRBD1	CASSFHGQDNTGELFF	TGTGCCAGCAGCTTTCACGGACAGGACAACACCGGGGAGCTGTTTTTT
TRBV7-6	TRBJ2-1	NA	TRBD2	CASSLGGLAGIDEQFF	TGTGCCAGCAGCTTGGGCGGACTAGCGGGAATCGATGAGCAGTTCTTC
TRBV7-2	TRBJ1-2	NA	TRBD1	CASSISTGRNYGYTF	TGTGCCAGCAGCATATCGACAGGGCGGAACTATGGCTACACCTTC
TRBV11-3	TRBJ2-1	NA	TRBD2	CASSSPALAGTRGTYNEQFF	TGTGCCAGCAGCTCCCCCGCCCTAGCGGGAACAAGAGGGACCTACAATGAGCAGTTCTTC
TRBV12-3/TRBV12-4	TRBJ2-2	NA	NA	CASRGTSVGELFF	TGTGCCAGCAGAGGGACTTCTGTCGGGGAGCTGTTTTTT
TRBV24-1	TRBJ2-3	NA	NA	CATSDLDSYTDTQYF	TGTGCCACCAGTGATTTGGACAGTTACACAGATACGCAGTATTTT
TRBV5-4	TRBJ1-1	NA	NA	CASSAPRLNTEAFF	TGTGCCAGCAGCGCCCCACGGTTGAACACTGAAGCTTTCTTT
TRBV5-1	TRBJ1-2	NA	NA	CASSPDRHTNYGYTF	TGCGCCAGCAGCCCTGACAGGCACACTAACTATGGCTACACCTTC
TRBV7-2	TRBJ1-2	NA	NA	CASSFGGYRHYGYTF	TGTGCCAGCAGCTTTGGGGGCTATCGCCACTATGGCTACACCTTC
TRBV7-9	TRBJ2-1	once	NA	CASSLPPSVNEQFF	TGTGCCAGCAGCTTACCCCCTAGCGTCAATGAGCAGTTCTTC
TRBV10-1	TRBJ2-5	NA	TRBD1	CASSEDRGKTQYF	TGCGCCAGCAGTGAAGACAGGGGAAAGACCCAGTACTTC
TRBV11-1	TRBJ2-1	NA	TRBD2	CASSLRWEGLEQFF	TGTGCCAGCAGCTTACGGTGGGAGGGCCTTGAGCAGTTCTTC
TRBV10-1	TRBJ2-5	NA	TRBD1	CASSTGVQETQYF	TGCGCCAGCTCGACAGGGGTACAAGAGACCCAGTACTTC
TRBV10-3	TRBJ1-4	few	TRBD1	CAISEGTAQEKLFF	TGTGCCATCAGTGAGGGGACAGCACAAGAAAAACTGTTTTTT
TRBV15	TRBJ2-7	few	TRBD2	CATSRDEVAGVHEQYF	TGTGCCACCAGCAGAGATGAAGTAGCGGGAGTCCACGAGCAGTACTTC
TRBV5-4	TRBJ1-4	NA	TRBD1	CASSRDSEEKLFF	TGTGCCAGCAGCCGGGACAGTGAGGAAAAACTGTTTTTT
TRBV7-8	TRBJ1-5	NA	TRBD1	CASTPNRGYIQPQHF	TGTGCCAGCACTCCTAACAGGGGGTATATTCAGCCCCAGCATTTT
TRBV11-3	TRBJ2-1	NA	TRBD2	CASSLVAGALEQFF	TGTGCCAGCAGCTTAGTAGCGGGAGCTCTTGAGCAGTTCTTC
TRBV25-1	TRBJ1-1	NA	TRBD1	CASSEYEGQTNTEAFF	TGTGCCAGCAGTGAATATGAGGGACAGACGAACACTGAAGCTTTCTTT
TRBV2	TRBJ2-7	NA	TRBD1	CASSRPGQVSSYEQYF	TGTGCCAGCAGTCGTCCGGGACAGGTGAGCTCCTACGAGCAGTACTTC
TRBV19	TRBJ1-1	NA	NA	CASSISGGVNTEAFF	TGTGCCAGTAGTATAAGCGGGGGCGTGAACACTGAAGCTTTCTTT
TRBV5-4	TRBJ2-5	NA	TRBD2	CASSSGTSGNRETQYF	TGTGCCAGCAGCTCCGGGACTAGCGGGAATAGGGAGACCCAGTACTTC
TRBV12-5	TRBJ2-5	NA	TRBD2	CASGLVLAGGQETQYF	TGTGCTAGTGGTTTGGTACTAGCGGGAGGCCAAGAGACCCAGTACTTC
TRBV11-3	TRBJ2-7	NA	NA	CASSLDRGSIFYEQYF	TGTGCCAGCAGCTTAGATCGGGGGTCAATTTTCTACGAGCAGTACTTC
TRBV15	TRBJ1-3	NA	NA	CATSSPPSSGNTIYF	TGTGCCACCAGCAGCCCCCCTAGCTCTGGAAACACCATATATTTT
TRBV12-3/TRBV12-4	TRBJ1-1	NA	NA	CASSTDSYTEAFF	TGTGCCAGCAGTACCGACAGCTACACTGAAGCTTTCTTT